This T cell receptor (beta chain) originates from a study of shared clonotypes between healthy human individuals. As for this clone: Its antigen is not identified.

CDR1 is SEHNR and CDR2 is FQNEAQ in the germline V gene (reference sequence). Trimming removed 6 bases from V and 8 bases from J, with 16 bases in between. The CDR3 runs 14 residues. Some clones are missing from TCRdb's copy, which holds only in-frame ones; the method was immunoSEQ multiplex PCR. Here the sample spans fewer than 850,000 clones, roughly 78% being singletons. Regarding the study as a whole: Sharing across four donors was highest in naive CD4 (around 5%) and lowest in memory CD8 (approximately 0.4%).

The sample was memory CD4+ T cells sorted from blood. As to subset: CD45RA-negative fraction. The sequence came from a woman aged 25 to 45 in good health. This sequence joins TRBV7-9 and TRBJ1-4; D is unclear. The CDR3 sequence: CASRDRGLAEKLFF. CDR3 nucleotide sequence: TGTGCCAGCAGGGACCGGGGTCTTGCCGAAAAACTGTTTTTT.